These T cell receptor beta chains were read from a single sample in a study of technical replicates of blood from a handful of donors. The table came from immunoSEQ multiplex PCR; TCRdb's copy has only in-frame clones and leaves some out. The table records 90,000 to 100,000 clones, 90% to 97% of them present only once. Sequenced: T cells isolated from PBMCs. The origin of the receptors is a human donor in good health. Each CDR3 is given with its conserved first and last residue. For some rows the clone size is stated as once, few or many, or as a class when expanded; others skip it.

cdr3_aa	v_call	clone_size
CASRHTGGTEKLFF	TRBV28	NA
CASSSGRTYEQYF	TRBV5-1	NA
CASSVGGTTNEKLFF	TRBV9	NA
CASSPSTGSSYNEQFF	TRBV11-3	NA
CASSFGRQAILNQPQHF	TRBV28	NA
CASSEEGQGGGYTF	TRBV6-1	NA
CASSLGLPNEQFF	TRBV27	NA
CASSLLGRTVTDTQYF	TRBV28	NA
CASSLTSEAGGYTF	TRBV7-3	NA
CASSPGQVYF	TRBV23-1	NA
CASSILPGQGTSYEQYF	TRBV19	NA
CASSYTTGTLNTGELFF	TRBV7-2	NA
CATYSGSSNEQFF	TRBV25-1	NA
CASKGTGNEQYF	TRBV7-9	NA
CASNQGSYGYTF	TRBV19	NA
CASSQPLAGGSYEQYF	TRBV16	NA
CASSFPASLHEQYF	TRBV7-9	NA
CASRAVGSHEQYF	TRBV11-3	once
CSILTETGGFYNEQFF	TRBV29-1	NA
CAISVDRDRRETQYF	TRBV10-3	NA
CASSFGTSSDTQYF	TRBV7-9	NA
CASTLAGVEQFF	TRBV11-2	NA
CASSGGQGPARGTDTQYF	TRBV13	once
CASSDRQHTEAFF	TRBV10-1	few
CASSLGAGETQYF	TRBV7-6	NA
CASSGTVSGNTIYF	TRBV5-1	NA
CASGRGQFF	TRBV5-8	once
CASSDVDTSGRNTDTQYF	TRBV6-4	NA
CASSGLAGSYEQYF	TRBV19	NA
CASSTGGGTNEKLFF	TRBV5-4	NA
CAWSRQGPPDTQYF	TRBV30	once
CASSSADSTEQFF	TRBV7-9	NA
CAWSTPFYEQFF	TRBV30	NA
CASSPDGDRTYEQYF	TRBV9	NA
CASSPRGQGISGNTIYF	TRBV11-3	NA
CASSVQTGGYEQYF	TRBV9	NA
CASSRQGQPSKLFF	TRBV19	NA